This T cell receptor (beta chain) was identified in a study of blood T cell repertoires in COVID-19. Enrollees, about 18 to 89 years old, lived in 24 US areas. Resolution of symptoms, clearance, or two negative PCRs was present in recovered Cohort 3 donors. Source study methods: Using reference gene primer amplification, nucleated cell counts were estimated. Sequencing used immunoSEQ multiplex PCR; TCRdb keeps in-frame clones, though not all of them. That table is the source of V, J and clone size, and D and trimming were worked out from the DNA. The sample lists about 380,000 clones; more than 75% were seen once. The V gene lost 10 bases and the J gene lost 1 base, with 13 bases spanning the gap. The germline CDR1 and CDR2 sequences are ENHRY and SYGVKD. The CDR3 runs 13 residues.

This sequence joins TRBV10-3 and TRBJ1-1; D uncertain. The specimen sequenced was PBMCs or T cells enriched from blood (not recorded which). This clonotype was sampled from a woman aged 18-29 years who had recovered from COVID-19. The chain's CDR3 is CATHPTPNTEAFF. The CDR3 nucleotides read TGTGCCACCCATCCGACACCGAACACTGAAGCTTTCTTT.